This entry describes one T cell receptor (beta chain). Its antigen is unknown. This sample was taken from a study of PD-1 blockade in classical Hodgkin lymphoma. Study-wide points: Relapsed/refractory patients reportedly had lower baseline diversity than newly diagnosed patients. The baseline diversity of complete responders showed similarity to that of newly diagnosed patients.

Some clones are missing from TCRdb's copy, which holds only in-frame ones; the method was immunoSEQ multiplex PCR. Here the sample spans roughly 13,000 clones, about four fifths being singletons. Time point here: cycle 4 day 1 (C4D1), after less than 7 weeks of nivolumab. Each patient relapsed following autologous stem cell transplantation, and prior brentuximab vedotin exposure differed. Magnetic negative selection purified CD4+ T cells from thawed PBMCs. The study recorded best responses of complete response, partial response or progressive disease. This CDR3 contains 15 residues. Germline values: CDR1 SGHNT, CDR2 YENEEA. V was pared by 5 bases and J by 3 bases, with 14 bases between.

This clonotype originated in a human donor with classical Hodgkin lymphoma. The source material was CD4+ T cells from blood, sampled before the fourth cycle of nivolumab. The J gene is TRBJ2-1, the V gene TRBV11-3; D could derive from TRBD1 or TRBD2 (6 bases each). In DNA, the CDR3 is TGTGCCAGCAGCCTAGGGGGGAGCCTCTACAATGAGCAGTTCTTC. It is translated as CASSLGGSLYNEQFF.